These 22 T cell receptor beta chains originate from one sample sequenced in a study of blood T cell repertoires in COVID-19. The method was immunoSEQ multiplex PCR; TCRdb's version includes in-frame clones alone and lacks a portion of them. The sample includes some 320,000 clones, 87% of them seen just once. Specimen: peripheral blood. Source of these receptors: a woman aged 45 to 65 who had recovered from COVID-19.

The chain joins TRBV7-2 to TRBJ1-3, with D possibly being TRBD1 (5 bases). There are 14 residues in the CDR3. Trimming took 3 bases from V and 1 from J, leaving 7 bases between them. CDR1 and CDR2 (germline): SGHTA, FQGNSA. The DNA of the CDR3 is TGTGCCAGCAGCTTCGCAGGGTCTGGAAACACCATATATTTT. This translates into CASSFAGSGNTIYF.

This clone was counted between two and nine times. This sequence joins TRBV9 and TRBJ1-3; perhaps TRBD1 as D (5 bases). CDR3 length: 16 residues. Germline CDR1 reads SGDLS; CDR2 reads YYNGEE. The V end lost 1 base, the J end lost 0 bases, and 11 bases lay between the germline ends. The CDR3 region has the DNA TGTGCCAGCAGCGTACAGGGCCCTCTCTCTGGAAACACCATATATTTT. It specifies CASSVQGPLSGNTIYF. Complete variable domain (other parts from reference TRBV9 and TRBJ1-3): DSGVTQTPKHLITATGQRVTLRCSPRSGDLSVYWYQQSLDQGLQFLIQYYNGEERAKGNILERFSAQQFPDLHSELNLSSLELGDSALYFCASSVQGPLSGNTIYFGEGSWLTVV.

The chain combines TRBV6-1 with TRBJ1-3; TRBD1 is a possible D gene (5 bases). With 2 bases removed from V and 0 bases from J, the gap between germline ends came to 14 bases. This CDR3 is 17 amino acids long. Per the germline V gene, CDR1 is MNHNS and CDR2 is SASEGT. The CDR3 DNA reads TGTGCCAGCAGTGAATCGCGTGACAGTTACTCTGGAAACACCATATATTTT. Translated: CASSESRDSYSGNTIYF.

The chain uses TRBV19 and TRBJ2-5; TRBD2 aligns across 8 bases. Germline CDR1 reads LNHDA; CDR2 reads SQIVND (reference sequence). The trim removed 5 bases at V and 3 bases at J, leaving 8 bases unmatched. This CDR3 spans 15 amino acids. CDR3 DNA sequence: TGTGCCAGTAGTTGGACGGGGGGGGCAAAAGAGACCCAGTACTTC. Protein sequence: CASSWTGGAKETQYF.

With respect to this clone: Other DNA sequences of this sample code for an identical CDR3. The CDR3 reads CASSLDRNSPLHF. In nucleotides, the CDR3 is TGTGCCAGCAGCTTAGATCGGAATTCACCCCTCCACTTT. V and J are TRBV11-2 and TRBJ1-6; D is undetermined. The germline V gene encodes CDR1 SGHAT and CDR2 FQNNGV. The V and J ends lost 0 bases and 7 bases respectively, with 4 bases between them. The CDR3 has 13 amino acids.

The chain has TRBV7-8 and TRBJ1-5; 7 nucleotides match TRBD1. V was pared by 5 bases and J by 2 bases, with 9 bases of the junction left unmatched. This CDR3 contains 16 residues. The germline gives CDR1 SGHVS, CDR2 FQNEAQ. The CDR3 DNA follows: TGTGCCAGCAGCCGTGACAGGGTGAGGGGCAATCAGCCCCAGCATTTT. It yields the protein CASSRDRVRGNQPQHF.

This sequence joins TRBV5-4 and TRBJ2-3, with 8 bases lining up with TRBD2. With V trimmed by 3 bases and J by 2 bases, 11 bases remained unmatched. CDR1 is SGHNT and CDR2 is YYREEE in the germline V gene (reference sequence). CDR3 length: 17 amino acids. The CDR3 nucleotides read TGTGCCAGCAGCTCCACTCGAAGTAGCGGGGACACAGATACGCAGTATTTT. Protein: CASSSTRSSGDTDTQYF.

This clone showed up just a few times. The J gene is TRBJ1-2, the V gene TRBV27; 9 bases map to TRBD1. Germline loops: CDR1 MNHEY, CDR2 SMNVEV (reference sequence). V dropped 6 bases and J dropped 1; count of bases not matched to a gene: 6. CDR3 length: 15 residues. CDR3: CASSAQGANNYGYTF. The CDR3 coding sequence is TGTGCCAGCAGCGCACAGGGGGCGAATAACTATGGCTACACCTTC.

The genes are TRBV5-1 and TRBJ2-1, with 7 bases that match TRBD2. CDR1 is SGHRS, CDR2 YFSETQ, per germline. V gave up 0 bases and J gave up 4 bases; unmatched junction bases: 7. The CDR3 has 16 amino acids. The DNA for the CDR3 is TGCGCCAGCAGCTTGGCTTACCAGGGAGGGTACAATGAGCAGTTCTTC. It encodes CASSLAYQGGYNEQFF.

With respect to this clone: Different DNA sequences within this sample yield the same CDR3. The rearrangement links TRBV9 to TRBJ2-5; 8 nucleotides agree with TRBD2. Germline V gives CDR1 SGDLS, CDR2 YYNGEE. There are 14 residues in the CDR3. V was clipped by 0 bases and J by 5 bases; unmatched bases: 3. CDR3 nucleotide sequence: TGTGCCAGCAGCGTAGGTCCGGGAGGGGAGACCCAGTACTTC. This codes for CASSVGPGGETQYF.

The rearrangement joins TRBV12-3 or TRBV12-4 to TRBJ2-7, with D perhaps matching TRBD1 (5 bases). The V and J ends lost 4 bases and 2 bases respectively, with 6 bases between them. This CDR3 is 12 amino acids long. CDR3: CASSSDTYEQYF. CDR3 DNA: TGTGCCAGCAGTTCGGACACCTACGAGCAGTACTTC.

V is TRBV6-2 or TRBV6-3 and J is TRBJ1-2; 8 bases agree with TRBD1. The CDR3 consists of 14 residues. Trimming removed 2 bases from V and 7 bases from J; junction bases left unmatched: 6. Germline CDR1 and CDR2: MNHEY and SVGEGT. The CDR3 DNA reads TGTGCCAGCAGTTACGATCCCAGGGGGCTTGGCTACACCTTC. Translated, it gives CASSYDPRGLGYTF.

The chain links TRBV3-1 (or the pseudogene TRBV3-2) to TRBJ2-7; 9 bases fit TRBD2. V shed 3 bases, J shed 1 base, and the junction held 10 bases outside the gene matches. Looked up from germline, CDR1 is LGHDT and CDR2 is YNNKEL (reference sequence). The CDR3 has 17 amino acids. This CDR3 is CASSHLASGTSSYEQYF. CDR3 DNA sequence: TGTGCCAGCAGCCACCTCGCTAGCGGGACCTCTTCCTACGAGCAGTACTTC.

The chain carries TRBV11-2 and TRBJ1-2; no clear D gene. V was cut by 5 bases and J by 8 bases, with 9 bases left in between. The length of the CDR3 is 11 residues. Germline V CDR1 and CDR2: SGHAT, FQNNGV. As DNA, the CDR3 is TGTGCCAGCAGCACGCGGGGAGGCTACACCTTC. Amino acids: CASSTRGGYTF.

The CDR3 coding sequence is TGTGCCAGCAGCTTAGCGACAGCCGGCTACACCTTC. Translation: CASSLATAGYTF. The chain is built from TRBV7-9 and TRBJ1-2; TRBD1 might be the D (5 bases). Between the trimmed V and J ends, which lost 0 bases and 8 bases, there was a span of 7 bases. CDR1 and CDR2 from the germline V gene are SEHNR and FQNEAQ (reference sequence). This CDR3 has 12 residues.

The chain couples TRBV29-1 to TRBJ1-4, with D unclear. V dropped 0 bases and J dropped 0 bases, with 5 bases sitting between them. The germline V gene encodes CDR1 SQVTM and CDR2 ANQGSEA. The CDR3 covers 14 residues. The CDR3 nucleotides read TGCAGCGTTGAAGATCGAGCAACTAATGAAAAACTGTTTTTT. Translation: CSVEDRATNEKLFF. Full variable domain (remainder filled in from reference TRBV29-1 and TRBJ1-4): SAVISQKPSRDICQRGTSLTIQCQVDSQVTMMFWYRQQPGQSLTLIATANQGSEATYESGFVIDKFPISRPNLTFSTLTVSNMSPEDSSIYLCSVEDRATNEKLFFGSGTQLSVL.

This chain connects TRBV13 to TRBJ1-1, with TRBD1 matching over 11 bases. In germline, CDR1 is PRHDT, CDR2 FYEKMQ (reference sequence). Unmatched junction bases numbered 9, after V lost 8 bases and J lost 7 bases. The CDR3 has 14 amino acids. DNA for the CDR3: TGTGCCAGCCGAAAAGGACAGGGGGCTGGTGAAGCTTTCTTT. Amino acid sequence: CASRKGQGAGEAFF.

The genes are TRBV28 and TRBJ1-1; D is perhaps TRBD1 (6 bases). The CDR3 has 14 residues. V lost 3 bases and J lost 3, with 11 bases in between. Per germline, CDR1 MDHEN and CDR2 SYDVKM. The CDR3 here is CASSLVTGYTEAFF. The CDR3, as DNA: TGTGCCAGCAGTTTGGTGACAGGATACACTGAAGCTTTCTTT. Filled out from reference TRBV28 and TRBJ1-1, the complete variable domain reads DVKVTQSSRYLVKRTGEKVFLECVQDMDHENMFWYRQDPGLGLRLIYFSYDVKMKEKGDIPEGYSVSREKKERFSLILESASTNQTSMYLCASSLVTGYTEAFFGQGTRLTVV.

In this sample, this clone turned up once. The rearrangement joins TRBV2 to TRBJ1-1, with unresolved D. This CDR3 is built from 17 residues. CDR1 is SNHLY and CDR2 is FYNNEI in the germline V gene. V lost 7 bases, J lost 1 base, and 22 bases lay in between. CDR3 region: CASIHRSAALGNTEAFF. The CDR3 DNA is TGTGCCAGCATTCACCGATCGGCAGCTCTAGGGAACACTGAAGCTTTCTTT.

The V call is TRBV6-2 or TRBV6-3, the J call TRBJ2-1; D gene unclear. The CDR3 covers 16 residues. V gave up 6 bases and J gave up 4 bases, with 19 bases separating them. From germline, CDR1 is MNHEY and CDR2 SVGEGT. CDR3 nucleotide sequence: TGTGCCAGCAGCAAATTCGCTGGTCTTCGGTACAATGAGCAGTTCTTC. Protein product: CASSKFAGLRYNEQFF.

V is TRBV24-1 and J is TRBJ1-1; D remains unclear. The CDR3 extends over 13 amino acids. The germline CDR1 and CDR2 sequences are KGHDR and SFDVKD. V lost 5 bases and J 1 base, leaving 7 bases between the germline ends. Here the CDR3 reads CATSARRNTEAFF. The CDR3 coding sequence is TGTGCCACCAGTGCTAGGCGGAACACTGAAGCTTTCTTT.

CDR3 coding DNA: TGTGCCAGCAGCCATGAGGGGACAGAAGATGAAAAACTGTTTTTT. Amino acids: CASSHEGTEDEKLFF. This rearrangement joins TRBV5-8 to TRBJ1-4, with TRBD1 identical over 7 bases. The CDR3 consists of 15 residues. In germline, CDR1 is SGHTS, CDR2 YDEGEE. V shed 4 bases and J 6 bases; nucleotides not matched to a gene: 9.